The 8 T cell receptor beta chains in this list originate from one sample, sequenced in a study of control samples from healthy donors and cancer patients (dated by TCRdb to 2019 to 2021). The library was prepared using the immunoSEQ multiplex PCR assay. TCRdb holds this immuneACCESS table with in-frame rearrangements only. Some clones are missing; in checked studies, unresolved V genes explain under half, and the rest has no known cause. In this sample the table shows around 58,000 clones, 88% of which occur a single time. Of the sample, 3.8% falls within the top ten clones. The sequencing sample was made of blood. The origin of the receptors is a man aged 50-60 years in good health.

V gene TRBV29-1 combines with J gene TRBJ2-3, with 8 positions matching TRBD2. Germline V lookup: CDR1 SQVTM, CDR2 ANQGSEA. V shed 4 bases, J shed 4 bases, and the junction held 7 bases outside the gene matches. The CDR3 has 14 amino acids. As DNA, the CDR3 is TGCAGCGTTGCGGGACTAGGGCAGGCAGATACGCAGTATTTT. Translation: CSVAGLGQADTQYF.

The chain joins TRBV2 to TRBJ2-3; a possible D gene is TRBD1 (5 bases). V lost 8 bases, J lost 2 bases, and 11 bases lay in between. The CDR3 sequence is 13 residues long. Per germline, CDR1 SNHLY and CDR2 FYNNEI. CDR3 bases: TGTGCCAGCGTGACAGCCTACACAGATACGCAGTATTTT. Translated, it gives CASVTAYTDTQYF.

This clone was detected once. The rearrangement links TRBV14 to TRBJ2-7; 7 bases agree with TRBD1. V gave up 6 bases and J gave up 1 base; unmatched junction bases: 3. CDR1 is SGHDN, CDR2 FVKESK, per germline. This CDR3 is 13 amino acids long. The CDR3 protein is CASSKGQSYEQYF. The CDR3 coding sequence is TGTGCCAGCAGTAAGGGACAGTCCTACGAGCAGTACTTC.

This clone was found a few times. The V call is TRBV19, the J call TRBJ2-3, with 7 bases aligning to TRBD2. This CDR3 is built from 14 residues. V was clipped by 4 bases and J by 2 bases; unmatched bases: 3. CDR1 and CDR2 from the germline V gene are LNHDA and SQIVND (reference sequence). DNA of the CDR3: TGTGCCAGTAGTACCAGCGGGGTCACAGATACGCAGTATTTT. Amino acid sequence: CASSTSGVTDTQYF.

This clone came up a few times. The chain recombines TRBV28 with TRBJ2-5, with 7 bases lining up with TRBD1. The CDR3 is made up of 18 amino acids. Germline CDR1 is MDHEN and CDR2 is SYDVKM. V dropped 7 bases and J dropped 1; count of bases not matched to a gene: 18. The CDR3 nucleotides read TGTGCCAGCACCACCCCCGCTCTCGACAGGGAAGCCCAAGAGACCCAGTACTTC. It specifies CASTTPALDREAQETQYF.

This clone has just one count. V gene TRBV5-1 combines with J gene TRBJ1-5; no firm D call. This CDR3 has 12 residues. Deletions cut 0 bases from V and 5 bases from J, with 3 bases between. Germline V gene lookup returns CDR1 SGHRS and CDR2 YFSETQ. The CDR3 nucleotides read TGCGCCAGCAGCTTGGCAGATCAGCCCCAGCATTTT. Translated, it gives CASSLADQPQHF.

CDR3 sequence: CATSDSSGDQYQPQHF. The CDR3, as DNA: TGTGCCACCAGTGATTCTTCAGGGGATCAGTATCAGCCCCAGCATTTT. The chain recombines TRBV24-1 with TRBJ1-5; D is perhaps TRBD1 (6 bases). The CDR3 sequence is 16 residues long. V dropped 2 bases and J dropped 5 bases, with 15 bases sitting between them. Per the germline V gene, CDR1 is KGHDR and CDR2 is SFDVKD.

The chain has TRBV11-2 and TRBJ2-7, with D uncertain. CDR3 size: 13 residues. V was trimmed by 5 bases and J by 8 bases, leaving 16 bases between them. Germline CDR1 reads SGHAT; CDR2 reads FQNNGV. CDR3 protein: CASSGEMWGKQYF. CDR3 DNA: TGTGCCAGCAGCGGGGAAATGTGGGGTAAGCAGTACTTC.